This T cell receptor (beta chain) was obtained from a study of radiation and T cells in renal cell carcinoma. Method: immunoSEQ multiplex PCR; TCRdb's copy keeps in-frame clones and lacks some. The table lists around 180,000 clones, about nine tenths of them singletons. This clone has just a few counts. This sample's time point: blood 4 weeks post-SBRT, at nephrectomy. Treatment here: 15 Gy SBRT to primary tumor, nephrectomy 4 weeks later. Nephrectomy followed 15 Gy stereotactic body radiation by 4 weeks. The source is a woman between 45 and 65 years old with renal cell carcinoma. Sample: blood, taken from a patient whose treatment included radiotherapy and nephrectomy.

The CDR3: CASSDSLNQPQHF. The DNA for the CDR3 is TGTGCCAGCAGTGACAGTCTCAATCAGCCCCAGCATTTT. The V and J genes are TRBV7-2 and TRBJ1-5, with D possibly TRBD1 on 5 matching bases. CDR3 length: 13 amino acids. V lost 6 bases, J lost 3 bases, and 9 bases lay in between. CDR1 and CDR2 from the germline V gene are SGHTA and FQGNSA.